The present T cell receptor beta chain was sequenced within a study of TIL therapy for anti-PD-1-resistant metastatic lung cancer. Study as a whole: Median patient age was 54, ranging roughly 38-85 years. Study findings and constraints: Treatment-naive, never-smoker and oncogene-addicted patients were overrepresented in this highly selected cohort. TIL cultures after expansion showed higher clonality and lower diversity than baseline tumor (median around 5.9% vs 31%).

Time point meaning: pre-treatment sample, taken before nivolumab and TIL therapy. The tumor samples were excised metastases, mostly pleural nodules or supraclavicular lymph nodes. Patients were adults with stage 4 NSCLC. This was the immunoSEQ v3 assay. Measured with immunoSEQ multiplex PCR; TCRdb has only the in-frame clones, and not every one. The table has roughly 6,300 clones, 66% seen once. Trimming removed 0 bases from V and 4 bases from J, with 10 bases in between. Germline CDR1 is SGDLS and CDR2 is YYNGEE. CDR3 length: 14 residues. For this clone: Its antigen remains unidentified.

Sequencing was performed on tumor tissue, taken at baseline. The source is a person aged 25 to 80 with non-small cell lung cancer. The V and J genes are TRBV9 and TRBJ1-1; D is unresolved. This CDR3 reads CASSVGSRPTEAFF. DNA for the CDR3: TGTGCCAGCAGCGTAGGATCAAGGCCCACTGAAGCTTTCTTT.